The 20 T cell receptor beta chains reported below all come from one sample, sequenced in a study of blood T cell repertoires in COVID-19 (dated by TCRdb to 2018 to 2021). Libraries were constructed by the immunoSEQ multiplex PCR assay. Not all clones reach the TCRdb copy of this immuneACCESS table, which keeps in-frame sequences only. Checked studies attribute under half of the gap to unresolved V genes and leave the rest unexplained. The table for this sample lists about 180,000 clones; roughly nine tenths of them were counted only once. The ten largest clones represent less than 25% of the sample. Source material: peripheral blood. These receptors all stem from a man aged 65-85 years with active or convalescent COVID-19.

CDR3 sequence reads: CASSIRTGAYEDTQYF. The CDR3 nucleotides read TGTGCCAGTAGTATCCGGACAGGGGCCTACGAAGATACGCAGTATTTT. The chain combines TRBV19 with TRBJ2-3, with 9 bases matching TRBD1. After removal of 3 bases from V and 5 bases from J, the junction contained 9 bases not matched to a gene. This CDR3 has 16 amino acids. Per the germline V gene, CDR1 is LNHDA and CDR2 is SQIVND (reference sequence).

V is TRBV7-8 and J is TRBJ1-1; D is perhaps TRBD1 (5 bases). The CDR3 extends over 17 amino acids. Per germline, CDR1 SGHVS and CDR2 FQNEAQ. V lost 6 bases, J lost 4 bases, and 24 bases lay in between. The CDR3 nucleotides read TGTGCCAGCAGTCCTAAGGGGCGAGGTCCATCCCTCACTGAAGCTTTCTTT. It encodes CASSPKGRGPSLTEAFF.

In this sample, this clone turned up once. The gene calls are TRBV14 and TRBJ1-2; 8 nucleotides align to TRBD1. This CDR3 contains 13 residues. CDR1 and CDR2 from the germline V gene are SGHDN and FVKESK. The ends lost 4 bases at V and 5 bases at J; junction bases unmatched: 3. The CDR3 DNA is TGTGCCAGCAGCCCCACAGGGGGGTATGGCTACACCTTC. Translated: CASSPTGGYGYTF.

This clone has only a few counts. The CDR3 DNA follows: TGTGCCAGCAGACCACTAGCGGGGGACTCCTACAATGAGCAGTTCTTC. Translating it yields CASRPLAGDSYNEQFF. The chain employs TRBV11-2 and TRBJ2-1, with 11 bases matching TRBD2. J was trimmed by 0 bases and V by 6 bases; bases with no gene match: 4. Germline CDR1 reads SGHAT; CDR2 reads FQNNGV. This CDR3 region has 16 residues.

A word on this clone: A read error may account for a junction end that differs from germline. The V gene is TRBV4-3, the J gene TRBJ1-2; TRBD1 agrees at 8 bases. The CDR3 loop spans 14 amino acids. Germline V gene data show CDR1 as LGHNA and CDR2 as YSLEER. As DNA, the CDR3 is TGCGCCAGCAGCCAAGAAGGACAGGGCTATGACTACACCTTC. This gives the protein CASSQEGQGYDYTF.

This clone showed up many times. The V and J genes are TRBV3-1 (or the pseudogene TRBV3-2) and TRBJ2-7; D is unresolved. V was pared by 7 bases and J by 3 bases, with 16 bases between. CDR3 length: 14 amino acids. Germline CDR1 reads LGHDT; CDR2 reads YNNKEL (reference sequence). The CDR3 DNA is TGTGCCAGCAAACCTAGACCGCCGGGCTACGAGCAGTACTTC. Residues: CASKPRPPGYEQYF.

The rearrangement uses TRBV7-9 and TRBJ2-1; 10 nucleotides agree with TRBD2. This CDR3 has 16 residues. The germline CDR1 and CDR2 sequences are SEHNR and FQNEAQ (reference sequence). With 6 bases clipped from V and 8 bases from J, the junction kept 13 bases outside the gene matches. CDR3 sequence reads: CASRPGLADPRDEQFF. CDR3 coding DNA: TGTGCCAGCAGACCTGGACTAGCGGATCCAAGGGATGAGCAGTTCTTC. Drawing the rest from reference TRBV7-9 and TRBJ2-1, the complete variable domain is DTGVSQNPRHKITKRGQNVTFRCDPISEHNRLYWYRQTLGQGPEFLTYFQNEAQLEKSRLLSDRFSAERPKGSFSTLEIQRTEQGDSAMYLCASRPGLADPRDEQFFGPGTRLTVL.

The V and J genes are TRBV15 and TRBJ1-2; D is uncertain. The CDR3 consists of 16 residues. The V end was cut by 1 base, the J end by 4 bases, with 16 bases between. Germline loops: CDR1 LNHNV, CDR2 YYDKDF (reference sequence). The CDR3 DNA is TGTGCCACCAGCAGAGCGGGGTCCTTTCAGTTCTATGGCTACACCTTC. The encoded protein is CATSRAGSFQFYGYTF.

This clone came up a few times. This chain links TRBV19 with TRBJ2-5; the D gene is possibly TRBD2 (6 bases). The CDR3 extends over 13 amino acids. The V end lost 3 bases, the J end lost 5 bases, and 10 bases lay between the germline ends. Germline CDR1 is LNHDA and CDR2 is SQIVND (reference sequence). This CDR3 is CASSMGGMETQYF. The DNA for the CDR3 is TGTGCCAGTAGTATGGGGGGAATGGAGACCCAGTACTTC.

Only one count was recorded for this clone. The chain employs TRBV11-3 and TRBJ2-3, with D perhaps matching TRBD2 (6 bases). The CDR3 length is 16 residues. Deletions cut 1 base from V and 1 base from J, with 12 bases between. The germline gives CDR1 SGHNT, CDR2 YENEEA. CDR3 sequence reads: CASSLGSWRGTDTQYF. DNA for the CDR3: TGTGCCAGCAGCTTAGGAAGTTGGAGGGGCACAGATACGCAGTATTTT. Combining the CDR3 with reference TRBV11-3 and TRBJ2-3 gives the whole variable domain EAGVVQSPRYKIIEKKQPVAFWCNPISGHNTLYWYLQNLGQGPELLIRYENEEAVDDSQLPKDRFSAERLKGVDSTLKIQPAELGDSAVYLCASSLGSWRGTDTQYFGPGTRLTVL.

This clone has just a few counts. DNA for the CDR3: TGCGCCAGCAGCTTGGGTCTAGCGGAATCTACAGATACGCAGTATTTT. Amino acid sequence: CASSLGLAESTDTQYF. This chain connects TRBV5-1 to TRBJ2-3; 7 bases line up with TRBD2. The J segment lost 3 bases and the V segment lost 0 bases, leaving 7 bases of the junction unmatched. CDR1 SGHRS and CDR2 YFSETQ come from the germline V gene. This CDR3 comprises 16 residues. The full variable domain, its missing parts supplied by reference TRBV5-1 and TRBJ2-3, is KAGVTQTPRYLIKTRGQQVTLSCSPISGHRSVSWYQQTPGQGLQFLFEYFSETQRNKGNFPGRFSGRQFSNSRSEMNVSTLELGDSALYLCASSLGLAESTDTQYFGPGTRLTVL.

The rearrangement joins TRBV7-9 to TRBJ2-7, with a weak D call TRBD2 (5 bases). V gave up 1 base and J gave up 3 bases, with 10 bases separating them. The CDR3 runs to 14 residues. From germline, CDR1 is SEHNR and CDR2 FQNEAQ (reference sequence). The DNA for the CDR3 is TGTGCCAGCAGCTTAGTAGTGGGAGACTACGAGCAGTACTTC. Translation: CASSLVVGDYEQYF.

The chain employs TRBV20-1 and TRBJ2-1, with 9 bases that match TRBD2. The CDR3 loop spans 14 amino acids. Germline V gene data show CDR1 as DFQATT and CDR2 as SNEGSKA (reference sequence). V shed 3 bases and J 8 bases; nucleotides not matched to a gene: 8. Here the CDR3 DNA reads TGCAGTGCTAGTGCTAGCGGGAATCTGGATGAGCAGTTCTTC. This translates into CSASASGNLDEQFF.

The chain recombines TRBV28 with TRBJ2-2; no clear D gene. V dropped 3 bases and J dropped 6 bases, with 8 bases sitting between them. The CDR3 runs 13 residues. Germline CDR1 MDHEN, CDR2 SYDVKM. The CDR3 loop reads CASSFRGAGELFF. The CDR3 nucleotides read TGTGCCAGCAGTTTCAGAGGCGCCGGGGAGCTGTTTTTT.

J is TRBJ2-7 and V is TRBV24-1; TRBD1 matches 8 bases. After removal of 4 bases from V and 1 base from J, the junction contained 5 bases not matched to a gene. This CDR3 is built from 15 residues. The germline V gene has CDR1 KGHDR and CDR2 SFDVKD. CDR3 sequence reads: CATSETGGISYEQYF. As DNA, the CDR3 is TGTGCCACCAGTGAAACAGGGGGGATTTCCTACGAGCAGTACTTC.

CDR3 region: CASSRIRGSGYTF. The DNA of the CDR3 is TGTGCCAGCAGCCGCATCAGGGGTTCTGGCTACACCTTC. V usage is TRBV7-8 and J usage is TRBJ1-2; possibly TRBD1 for D (6 bases). V was trimmed by 5 bases and J by 7 bases, leaving 14 bases between them. Germline CDR1 and CDR2: SGHVS and FQNEAQ. The CDR3 totals 13 residues.

V usage is TRBV6-5 and J usage is TRBJ1-1; TRBD1 matches at 7 bases. V shed 6 bases, J shed 11 bases, and the junction held 9 bases outside the gene matches. From germline, CDR1 is MNHEY and CDR2 SVGAGI. The CDR3 is 12 residues long. CDR3 DNA sequence: TGTGCCAGCAGGTTGGAGGGGGCGAAGGCTTTCTTT. It is translated as CASRLEGAKAFF.

This chain joins TRBV7-9 and TRBJ1-1; D unclear. Germline V CDR1 and CDR2: SEHNR, FQNEAQ (reference sequence). V was trimmed by 5 bases and J by 1 base, leaving 8 bases between them. The CDR3 runs to 13 residues. CDR3 loop: CASSNQENTEAFF. The CDR3 DNA reads TGTGCCAGCAGCAATCAGGAGAACACTGAAGCTTTCTTT.

V is TRBV29-1 and J is TRBJ2-1; D is possibly TRBD2 (5 bases). The CDR3 runs 12 residues. Germline lookup yields CDR1 SQVTM and CDR2 ANQGSEA. The ends were cut back, 6 bases at V and 6 bases at J, with 12 bases in the middle. This chain's CDR3 is CSVPAGSNEQFF. CDR3 DNA: TGCAGCGTGCCCGCGGGTAGCAATGAGCAGTTCTTC.

This CDR3 is CASSVGIGSSYNEQFF. The CDR3 bases are TGTGCCAGCAGCGTAGGAATCGGTAGCTCCTACAATGAGCAGTTCTTC. The chain recombines TRBV9 with TRBJ2-1; D not certain. The CDR3 sequence is 16 residues long. The V end was cut by 0 bases, the J end by 0 bases, with 10 bases between. CDR1 SGDLS and CDR2 YYNGEE come from the germline V gene.